This T cell receptor (beta chain) appears in the sequencing data of a study of cytomegalovirus exposure and HLA in healthy donors. Study details: An earlier analysis identified 117 million unique TCR beta sequences in about 170 million T cells. Study findings and constraints: Immune exposure data for these donors was limited to CMV serostatus. There were a few CMV-associated chains whose specificity for CMV antigens was confirmed in vitro.

Primers for the PCR totalled 60 Vbeta and 13 Jbeta. The data were produced by immunoSEQ multiplex PCR, yet TCRdb's version contains in-frame clones alone and is incomplete. The sample consists of about 150,000 clones, around 66% of them appearing once. These donors, healthy bone marrow donors, were studied. A word on this clone: Its cognate antigen is unknown.

V was clipped by 6 bases and J by 5 bases; unmatched bases: 16. The CDR3 sequence is 16 residues long. Germline CDR1 reads SGHVS; CDR2 reads FQNEAQ. The chain couples TRBV7-8 to TRBJ2-7, with 7 bases lining up with TRBD1. This clonotype was obtained from a woman aged 55-69 years in good health and CMV-seronegative. The sample taken for sequencing was PBMCs. CDR3 nucleotide sequence: TGTGCCAGCAGTTCACTCAAGACAGGGATGGTGCACGAGCAGTACTTC. Protein sequence: CASSSLKTGMVHEQYF.